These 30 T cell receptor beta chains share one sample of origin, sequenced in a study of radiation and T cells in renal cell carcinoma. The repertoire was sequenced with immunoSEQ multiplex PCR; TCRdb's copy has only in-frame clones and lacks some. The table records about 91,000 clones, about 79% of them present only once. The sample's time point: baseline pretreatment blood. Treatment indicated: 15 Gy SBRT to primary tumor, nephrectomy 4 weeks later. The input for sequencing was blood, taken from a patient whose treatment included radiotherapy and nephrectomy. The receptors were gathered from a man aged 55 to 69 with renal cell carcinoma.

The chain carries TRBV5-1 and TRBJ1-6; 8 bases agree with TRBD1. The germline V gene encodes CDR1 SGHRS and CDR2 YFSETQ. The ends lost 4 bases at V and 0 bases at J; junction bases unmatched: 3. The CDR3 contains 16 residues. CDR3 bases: TGCGCCAGCAGCCTCACAGGGGGCTCCTATAATTCACCCCTCCACTTT. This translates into CASSLTGGSYNSPLHF.

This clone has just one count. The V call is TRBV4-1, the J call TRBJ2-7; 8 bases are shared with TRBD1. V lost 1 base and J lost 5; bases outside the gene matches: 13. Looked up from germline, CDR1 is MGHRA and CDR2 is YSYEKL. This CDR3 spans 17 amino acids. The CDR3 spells CASSQVVWRTGPHEQYF. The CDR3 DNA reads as TGCGCCAGCAGCCAAGTTGTTTGGAGGACAGGGCCCCACGAGCAGTACTTC.

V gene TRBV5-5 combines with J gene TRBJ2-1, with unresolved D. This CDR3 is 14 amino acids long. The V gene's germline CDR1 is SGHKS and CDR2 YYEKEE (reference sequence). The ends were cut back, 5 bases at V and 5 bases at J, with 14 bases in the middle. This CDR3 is CASSMDRSDNEQFF. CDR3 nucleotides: TGTGCCAGCAGTATGGATCGGTCCGACAATGAGCAGTTCTTC.

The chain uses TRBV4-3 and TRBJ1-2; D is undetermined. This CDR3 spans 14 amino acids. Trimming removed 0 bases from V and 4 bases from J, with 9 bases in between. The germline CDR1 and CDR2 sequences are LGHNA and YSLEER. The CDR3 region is CASSQDEGGYGYTF. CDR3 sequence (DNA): TGCGCCAGCAGCCAAGACGAGGGAGGCTATGGCTACACCTTC.

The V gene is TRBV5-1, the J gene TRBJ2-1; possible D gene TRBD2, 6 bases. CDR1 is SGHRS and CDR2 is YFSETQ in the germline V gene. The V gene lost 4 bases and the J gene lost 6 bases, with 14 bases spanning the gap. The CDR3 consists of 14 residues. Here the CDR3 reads CASSTGVTVNEQFF. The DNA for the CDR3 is TGCGCCAGCAGCACGGGAGTTACGGTCAATGAGCAGTTCTTC.

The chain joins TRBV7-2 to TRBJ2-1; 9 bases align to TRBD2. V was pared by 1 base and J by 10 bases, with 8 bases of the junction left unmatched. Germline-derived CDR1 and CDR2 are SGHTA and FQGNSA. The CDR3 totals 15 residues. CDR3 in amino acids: CASSLVSGSHEEQFF. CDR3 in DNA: TGTGCCAGCAGCTTAGTTAGCGGGAGTCATGAGGAGCAGTTCTTC.

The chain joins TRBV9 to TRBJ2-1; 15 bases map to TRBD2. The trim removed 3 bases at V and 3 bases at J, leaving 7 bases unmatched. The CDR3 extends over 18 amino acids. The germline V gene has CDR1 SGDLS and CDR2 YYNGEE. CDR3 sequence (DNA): TGTGCCAGCAGCGCCCGGACTAGCGGGAGGGGTTTCTACAATGAGCAGTTCTTC. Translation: CASSARTSGRGFYNEQFF.

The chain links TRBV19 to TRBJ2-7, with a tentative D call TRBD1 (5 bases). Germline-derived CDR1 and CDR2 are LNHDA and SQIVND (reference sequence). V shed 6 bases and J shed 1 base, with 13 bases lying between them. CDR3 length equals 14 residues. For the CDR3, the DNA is TGTGCCAGTAGCCCGACAGTCCAATCCTACGAGCAGTACTTC. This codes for CASSPTVQSYEQYF.

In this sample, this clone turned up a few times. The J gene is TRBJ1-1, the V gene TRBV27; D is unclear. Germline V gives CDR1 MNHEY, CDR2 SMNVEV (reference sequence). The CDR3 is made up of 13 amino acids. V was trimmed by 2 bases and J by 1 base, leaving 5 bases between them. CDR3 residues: CASSLGGNTEAFF. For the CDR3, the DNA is TGTGCCAGCAGTTTAGGAGGGAACACTGAAGCTTTCTTT.

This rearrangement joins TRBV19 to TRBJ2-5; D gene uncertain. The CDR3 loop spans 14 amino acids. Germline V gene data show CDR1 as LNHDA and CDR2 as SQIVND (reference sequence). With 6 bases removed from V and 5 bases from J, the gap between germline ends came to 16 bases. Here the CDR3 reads CASSPNRAVETQYF. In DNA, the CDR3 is TGTGCCAGTAGCCCGAACAGAGCCGTCGAGACCCAGTACTTC.

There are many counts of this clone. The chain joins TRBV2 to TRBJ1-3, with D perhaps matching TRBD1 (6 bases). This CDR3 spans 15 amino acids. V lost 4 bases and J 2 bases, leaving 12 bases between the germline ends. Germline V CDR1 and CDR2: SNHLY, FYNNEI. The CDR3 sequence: CASSVRGGAGNTIYF. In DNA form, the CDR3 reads TGTGCCAGCAGTGTCAGAGGGGGGGCTGGAAACACCATATATTTT.

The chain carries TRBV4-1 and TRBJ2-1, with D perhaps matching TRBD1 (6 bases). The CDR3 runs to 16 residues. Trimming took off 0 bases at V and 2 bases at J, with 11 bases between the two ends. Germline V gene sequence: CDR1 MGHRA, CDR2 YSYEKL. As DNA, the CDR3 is TGCGCCAGCAGCCAAGAGACGACAGGCCCCTACAATGAGCAGTTCTTC. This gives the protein CASSQETTGPYNEQFF.

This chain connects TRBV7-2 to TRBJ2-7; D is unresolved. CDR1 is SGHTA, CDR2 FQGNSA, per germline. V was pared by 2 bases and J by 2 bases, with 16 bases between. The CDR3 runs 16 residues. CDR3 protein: CASSLNGAVRAYEQYF. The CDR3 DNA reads TGTGCCAGCAGCTTAAATGGCGCGGTCCGCGCCTACGAGCAGTACTTC. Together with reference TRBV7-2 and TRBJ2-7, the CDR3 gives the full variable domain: GAGVSQSPSNKVTEKGKDVELRCDPISGHTALYWYRQSLGQGLEFLIYFQGNSAPDKSGLPSDRFSAERTGGSVSTLTIQRTQQEDSAVYLCASSLNGAVRAYEQYFGPGTRLTVT.

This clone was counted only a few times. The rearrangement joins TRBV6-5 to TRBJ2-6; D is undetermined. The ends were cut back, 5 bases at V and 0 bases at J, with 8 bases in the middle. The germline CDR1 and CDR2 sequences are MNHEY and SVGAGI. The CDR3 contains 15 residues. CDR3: CASSAPDSGANVLTF. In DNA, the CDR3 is TGTGCCAGCAGTGCCCCGGACTCTGGGGCCAACGTCCTGACTTTC.

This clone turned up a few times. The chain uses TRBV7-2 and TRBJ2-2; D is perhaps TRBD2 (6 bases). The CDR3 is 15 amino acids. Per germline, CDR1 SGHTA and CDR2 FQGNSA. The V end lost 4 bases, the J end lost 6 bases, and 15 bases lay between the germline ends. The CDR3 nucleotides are TGTGCCAGCAGCTCCGTAACAGGAGGGCCCGGGGAGCTGTTTTTT. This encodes CASSSVTGGPGELFF.

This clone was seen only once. CDR3: CATSTNTEAFF. The CDR3 nucleotides are TGTGCCACTTCGACTAACACTGAAGCTTTCTTT. The V call is TRBV6-5, the J call TRBJ1-1; D is uncertain. The CDR3 consists of 11 residues. Germline lookup yields CDR1 MNHEY and CDR2 SVGAGI. V was shortened by 10 bases and J by 2 bases, with 8 bases between the two germline ends.

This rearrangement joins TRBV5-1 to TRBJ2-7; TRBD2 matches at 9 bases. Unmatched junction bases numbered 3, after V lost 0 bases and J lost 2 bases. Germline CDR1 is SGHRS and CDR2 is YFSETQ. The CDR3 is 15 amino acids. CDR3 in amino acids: CASSLGPSGTYEQYF. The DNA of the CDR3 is TGCGCCAGCAGCTTGGGTCCTAGCGGGACCTACGAGCAGTACTTC.

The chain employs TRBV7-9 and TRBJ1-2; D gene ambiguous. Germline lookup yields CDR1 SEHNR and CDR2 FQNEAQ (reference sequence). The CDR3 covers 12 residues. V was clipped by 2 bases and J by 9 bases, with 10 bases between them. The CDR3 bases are TGTGCCAGCAGCTTAAACATGGAAAGCTACACCTTC. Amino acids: CASSLNMESYTF.

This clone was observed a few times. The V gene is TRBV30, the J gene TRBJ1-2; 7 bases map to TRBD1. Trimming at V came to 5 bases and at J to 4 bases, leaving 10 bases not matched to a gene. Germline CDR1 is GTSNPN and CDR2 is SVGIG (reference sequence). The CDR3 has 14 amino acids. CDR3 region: CAWDRPGTVYGYTF. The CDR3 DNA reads TGTGCCTGGGACCGTCCCGGGACAGTCTATGGCTACACCTTC.

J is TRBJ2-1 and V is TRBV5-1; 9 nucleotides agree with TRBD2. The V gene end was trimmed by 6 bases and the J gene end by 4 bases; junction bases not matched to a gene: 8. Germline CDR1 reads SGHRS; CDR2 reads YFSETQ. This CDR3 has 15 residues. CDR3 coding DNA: TGCGCCAGCACCGTTAGCGGGAGTGGGTACAATGAGCAGTTCTTC. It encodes CASTVSGSGYNEQFF. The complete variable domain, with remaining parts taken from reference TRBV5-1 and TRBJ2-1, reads KAGVTQTPRYLIKTRGQQVTLSCSPISGHRSVSWYQQTPGQGLQFLFEYFSETQRNKGNFPGRFSGRQFSNSRSEMNVSTLELGDSALYLCASTVSGSGYNEQFFGPGTRLTVL.

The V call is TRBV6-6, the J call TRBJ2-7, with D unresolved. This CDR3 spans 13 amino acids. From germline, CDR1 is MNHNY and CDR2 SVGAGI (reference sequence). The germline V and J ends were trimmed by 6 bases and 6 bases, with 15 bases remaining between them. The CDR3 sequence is CASRPQPLGEQYF. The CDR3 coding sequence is TGTGCCAGCAGGCCACAGCCCTTAGGCGAGCAGTACTTC.

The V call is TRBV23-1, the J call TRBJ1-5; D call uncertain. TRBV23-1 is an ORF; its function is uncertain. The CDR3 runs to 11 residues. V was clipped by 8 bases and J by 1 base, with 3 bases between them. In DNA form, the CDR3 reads TGCGCCAGCGTCAGCAATCAGCCCCAGCATTTT. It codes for CASVSNQPQHF.

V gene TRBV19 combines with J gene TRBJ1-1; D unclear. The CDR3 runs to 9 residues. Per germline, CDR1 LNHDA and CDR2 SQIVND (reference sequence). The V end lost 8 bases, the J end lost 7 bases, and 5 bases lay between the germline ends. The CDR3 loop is CASGNEAFF. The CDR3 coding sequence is TGTGCCAGTGGAAATGAAGCTTTCTTT.

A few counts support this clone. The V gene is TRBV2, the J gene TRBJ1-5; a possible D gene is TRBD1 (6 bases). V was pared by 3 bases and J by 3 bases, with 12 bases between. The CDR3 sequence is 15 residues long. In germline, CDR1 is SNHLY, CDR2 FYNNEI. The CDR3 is CASSDEAGANQPQHF. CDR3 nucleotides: TGTGCCAGCAGTGACGAGGCAGGGGCCAATCAGCCCCAGCATTTT.

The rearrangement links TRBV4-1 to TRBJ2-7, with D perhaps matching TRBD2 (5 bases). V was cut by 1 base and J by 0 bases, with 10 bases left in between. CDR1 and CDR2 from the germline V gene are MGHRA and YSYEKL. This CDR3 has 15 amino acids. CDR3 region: CASSQGGLNSYEQYF. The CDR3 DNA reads TGCGCCAGCAGCCAAGGAGGGCTGAACTCCTACGAGCAGTACTTC.

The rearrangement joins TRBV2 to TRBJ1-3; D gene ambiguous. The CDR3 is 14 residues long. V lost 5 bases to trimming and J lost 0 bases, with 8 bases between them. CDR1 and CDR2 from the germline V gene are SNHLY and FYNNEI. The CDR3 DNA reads TGTGCCAGCAGTTCATGGAGCTCTGGAAACACCATATATTTT. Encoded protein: CASSSWSSGNTIYF.

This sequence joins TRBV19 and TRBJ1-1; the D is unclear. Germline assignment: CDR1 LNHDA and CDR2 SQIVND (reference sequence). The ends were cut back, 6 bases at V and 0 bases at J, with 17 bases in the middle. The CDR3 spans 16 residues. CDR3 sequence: CASSGIGGFMNTEAFF. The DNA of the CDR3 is TGTGCCAGTAGCGGGATCGGAGGGTTCATGAACACTGAAGCTTTCTTT.

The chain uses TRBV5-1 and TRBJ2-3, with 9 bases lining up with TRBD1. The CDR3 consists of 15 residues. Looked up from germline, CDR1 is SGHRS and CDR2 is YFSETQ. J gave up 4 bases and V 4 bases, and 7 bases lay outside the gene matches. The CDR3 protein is CASSKGRTGADTQYF. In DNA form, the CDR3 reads TGCGCCAGCAGCAAGGGTCGGACAGGGGCAGATACGCAGTATTTT.

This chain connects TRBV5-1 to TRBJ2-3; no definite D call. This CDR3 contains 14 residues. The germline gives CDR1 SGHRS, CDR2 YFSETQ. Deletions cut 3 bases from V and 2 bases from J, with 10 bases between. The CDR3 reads CASSSKRDTDTQYF. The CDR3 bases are TGCGCCAGCAGCTCGAAACGCGACACAGATACGCAGTATTTT.

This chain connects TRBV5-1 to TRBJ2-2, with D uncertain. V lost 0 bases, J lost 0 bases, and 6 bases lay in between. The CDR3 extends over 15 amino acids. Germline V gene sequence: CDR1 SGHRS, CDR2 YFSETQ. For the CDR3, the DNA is TGCGCCAGCAGCTTGGATACATCGAACACCGGGGAGCTGTTTTTT. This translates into CASSLDTSNTGELFF.